This T cell receptor beta chain was obtained from a study of CXCR3-negative and CXCR3-positive naive CD8 T cells. The V gene's germline CDR1 is SGHTA and CDR2 FQGNSA. The CDR3 runs 15 residues. CD45RO-CCR7+CD27+CD95- characterized naive CD8+ T cells. The study made its TRB cDNA libraries by 5' RACE, adding UMI labels. TCRdb re-called the 5' RACE reads; every CDR3 protein appears as one record, without DNA. Recorded for this sample: 50,000 to 70,000 distinct CDR3 sequences. Points on this clonotype: Its antigen is undetermined.

Overall study results and limits: Comparison of naive cells showed more hydrophobic TRB CDR3s in CXCR3-positive than in CXCR3-negative naive cells.

This TCR derives from a human donor in good health. Some clones in this sample may be carry-over from other donors' samples. The chain recombines TRBV7-2 with TRBJ2-2. The sample taken for sequencing was naive CXCR3+ CD8+ T cells from blood. Described subset: CD45RO-CCR7+CD27+CD95- naive CD8+ T cells expressing CXCR3 (TNR3+). Here the CDR3 reads CASSSLNRDTGELFF. The complete variable domain, with remaining parts taken from reference TRBV7-2 and TRBJ2-2, reads GAGVSQSPSNKVTEKGKDVELRCDPISGHTALYWYRQSLGQGLEFLIYFQGNSAPDKSGLPSDRFSAERTGGSVSTLTIQRTQQEDSAVYLCASSSLNRDTGELFFGEGSRLTVL.